Here is one T cell receptor (beta chain) with its context. Molecular-barcoded quantitative 5'-RACE produced these TCR beta libraries. TCRdb reprocessed the 5' RACE reads with MiXCR, giving one entry per CDR3 protein. Here the sample spans 200,000 to 300,000 distinct CDR3 sequences, roughly 8.6% being singletons. The sample comes from a study of CD8 T cells in ankylosing spondylitis. V was pared by 4 bases and J by 5 bases, with 13 bases of the junction left unmatched. CDR1 SGHRS and CDR2 YFSETQ come from the germline V gene. This CDR3 is built from 18 residues. The sequence was collected from a male donor with ankylosing spondylitis or in good health (not recorded which). The chain combines TRBV5-1 with TRBJ2-2; 11 bases map to TRBD2. Sequenced input: blood, either unsorted or a sorted T cell fraction (not recorded which). The CDR3 here is CASSRPGTSGAGTGELFF. For the CDR3, the DNA is TGCGCCAGCAGCCGTCCCGGGACTAGCGGAGCGGGGACCGGGGAGCTGTTTTTT.